Below, 24 T cell receptor beta chains from the same sample are listed, as sequenced in a study of blood T cell repertoires in COVID-19. Assay: immunoSEQ multiplex PCR; the TCRdb copy retains only in-frame clones and omits some. This table has about 210,000 clones, around 80% appearing once. What was sequenced was peripheral blood. These receptors were taken from a woman aged 45-65 years with acute or convalescent COVID-19.

This clone turned up a few times. CDR3 amino acids: CASSLGQGNTIYF. CDR3 coding DNA: TGTGCCAGCAGCTTGGGACAAGGAAACACCATATATTTT. The chain recombines TRBV7-9 with TRBJ1-3; TRBD1 is a possible D gene (6 bases). V lost 3 bases, J lost 4 bases, and 7 bases lay in between. The germline V gene encodes CDR1 SEHNR and CDR2 FQNEAQ (reference sequence). This CDR3 has 13 amino acids.

This sequence joins TRBV4-1 and TRBJ2-1; D is undetermined. Trimming removed 1 base from V and 0 bases from J, with 7 bases in between. Germline V gene sequence: CDR1 MGHRA, CDR2 YSYEKL. The CDR3 sequence is 15 residues long. The CDR3 here is CASSQGHSSYNEQFF. The CDR3, as DNA: TGCGCCAGCAGCCAAGGTCATAGCTCCTACAATGAGCAGTTCTTC.

This clone was detected only a few times. J is TRBJ2-1 and V is TRBV7-2; 14 positions match TRBD2. Germline trimming cut 1 base from V and 9 bases from J; bases unmatched to any gene: 2. The CDR3 loop spans 15 amino acids. Germline CDR1 and CDR2: SGHTA and FQGNSA. As DNA, the CDR3 is TGTGCCAGCAGCTTAGAGGGACTAGCGGGAGTTGAGCAGTTCTTC. The encoded protein is CASSLEGLAGVEQFF.

The rearrangement uses TRBV28 and TRBJ1-4, with 10 nucleotides matching TRBD1. Losses at the gene ends were 6 bases for V and 5 bases for J; bases not matched to a gene: 3. The CDR3 is made up of 14 amino acids. Germline assignment: CDR1 MDHEN and CDR2 SYDVKM. CDR3 sequence reads: CASRVTGGNEKLFF. The CDR3 DNA follows: TGTGCCAGCAGGGTGACAGGGGGCAATGAAAAACTGTTTTTT.

The J gene is TRBJ1-2, the V gene TRBV14; D is perhaps TRBD1 (5 bases). Germline V gene data show CDR1 as SGHDN and CDR2 as FVKESK. Trimming cost V 1 base and J 6 bases, with 12 bases left between them. CDR3 length: 14 amino acids. DNA for the CDR3: TGTGCCAGCAGCCAAGTCCGGCAGGGCCATGGCTACACCTTC. Translating gives CASSQVRQGHGYTF.

The chain couples TRBV7-9 to TRBJ2-6, with 9 positions matching TRBD1. V lost 3 bases to trimming and J lost 2 bases; unmatched junction nucleotides: 5. Germline CDR1 is SEHNR and CDR2 is FQNEAQ (reference sequence). This CDR3 has 17 residues. The CDR3 DNA reads TGTGCCAGCAGCTTGGGACAGGGTGGCACTGGGGCCAACGTCCTGACTTTC. Its translation: CASSLGQGGTGANVLTF.

The rearrangement links TRBV5-4 to TRBJ2-1; D possibly corresponds to TRBD2 (6 bases). Trimming removed 4 bases at V and 7 bases at J, with 15 bases between. This CDR3 region has 14 residues. Germline V gene sequence: CDR1 SGHNT, CDR2 YYREEE (reference sequence). The DNA of the CDR3 is TGTGCCAGCAGCCCCTCCCTAGCGCCGAATGAGCAGTTCTTC. Its translation is CASSPSLAPNEQFF. Variable domain in full (rest from reference TRBV5-4 and TRBJ2-1): ETGVTQSPTHLIKTRGQQVTLRCSSQSGHNTVSWYQQALGQGPQFIFQYYREEENGRGNFPPRFSGLQFPNYSSELNVNALELDDSALYLCASSPSLAPNEQFFGPGTRLTVL.

V gene TRBV25-1 combines with J gene TRBJ2-3; 11 bases agree with TRBD2. J lost 4 bases, V lost 5 bases, and 5 bases had no gene match. Germline loops: CDR1 MGHDK, CDR2 SYGVNS. The length of the CDR3 is 15 residues. The CDR3 loop reads CASSQLAGVADTQYF. In DNA form, the CDR3 reads TGTGCCAGCAGTCAACTAGCGGGAGTAGCAGATACGCAGTATTTT. The full variable domain, in which reference TRBV25-1 and TRBJ2-3 provide the parts outside the CDR3, is EADIYQTPRYLVIGTGKKITLECSQTMGHDKMYWYQQDPGMELHLIHYSYGVNSTEKGDLSSESTVSRIRTEHFPLTLESARPSHTSQYLCASSQLAGVADTQYFGPGTRLTVL.

The chain combines TRBV5-5 with TRBJ2-7; TRBD1 agrees at 9 bases. The CDR3 has 14 amino acids. V was clipped by 4 bases and J by 6 bases; unmatched bases: 8. From germline, CDR1 is SGHKS and CDR2 YYEKEE (reference sequence). In DNA, the CDR3 is TGTGCCAGCAGCCCTCCTTCGGACAGGGGCGAGCAGTACTTC. Amino acids: CASSPPSDRGEQYF.

The chain combines TRBV28 with TRBJ1-5; D possibly corresponds to TRBD1 (6 bases). Germline CDR1 is MDHEN and CDR2 is SYDVKM. V was trimmed by 6 bases and J by 5 bases, leaving 11 bases between them. The CDR3 is made up of 13 amino acids. CDR3 region: CASRPGVDQPQHF. Written as DNA, the CDR3 is TGTGCCAGCAGACCAGGGGTTGATCAGCCCCAGCATTTT. The whole variable domain, remainder taken from reference TRBV28 and TRBJ1-5, is DVKVTQSSRYLVKRTGEKVFLECVQDMDHENMFWYRQDPGLGLRLIYFSYDVKMKEKGDIPEGYSVSREKKERFSLILESASTNQTSMYLCASRPGVDQPQHFGDGTRLSIL.

This CDR3 reads CASSYLAGNSYNEQFF. DNA of the CDR3: TGTGCCAGCAGCTACTTAGCGGGTAACTCCTACAATGAGCAGTTCTTC. The rearrangement links TRBV7-2 to TRBJ2-1, with TRBD2 identical over 7 bases. CDR1 and CDR2 from the germline V gene are SGHTA and FQGNSA. Trimming cost V 4 bases and J 0 bases; bases outside gene matches: 6. This CDR3 has 16 amino acids.

The chain has TRBV14 and TRBJ2-1; no firm D call. The CDR3 contains 16 residues. Germline V gene sequence: CDR1 SGHDN, CDR2 FVKESK. V gave up 1 base and J gave up 0 bases, with 10 bases separating them. CDR3 DNA: TGTGCCAGCAGCCAAGGGCGGCGCTACTCCTACAATGAGCAGTTCTTC. Translated: CASSQGRRYSYNEQFF.

V is TRBV15 and J is TRBJ2-5, with D perhaps matching TRBD1 (6 bases). CDR1 is LNHNV and CDR2 is YYDKDF in the germline V gene (reference sequence). The V and J ends lost 0 bases and 2 bases respectively, with 7 bases between them. This CDR3 is 14 amino acids long. The CDR3 DNA sequence: TGTGCCACCAGCAGAGAAGGGGGTCAAGAGACCCAGTACTTC. Protein: CATSREGGQETQYF.

The chain employs TRBV11-2 and TRBJ2-6; weak D call: TRBD1 (5 bases). Deletions cut 3 bases from V and 1 base from J, with 7 bases between. The CDR3 loop spans 15 amino acids. Looked up from germline, CDR1 is SGHAT and CDR2 is FQNNGV. For the CDR3, the DNA is TGTGCCAGCAGCTTGACAGCTTCTGGGGCCAACGTCCTGACTTTC. Its protein product is CASSLTASGANVLTF.

This chain connects TRBV5-1 to TRBJ2-7, with 12 nucleotides matching TRBD2. This CDR3 spans 14 amino acids. The germline V gene encodes CDR1 SGHRS and CDR2 YFSETQ. Trimming removed 0 bases from V and 7 bases from J; junction bases left unmatched: 2. The CDR3 region is CASSLEGLAGEQYF. CDR3 sequence (DNA): TGCGCCAGCAGCTTGGAAGGACTAGCGGGGGAGCAGTACTTC.

The chain is built from TRBV19 and TRBJ1-1; 8 nucleotides match TRBD1. Trimming took 3 bases from V and 5 from J; bases not matched to a gene: 11. Germline loops: CDR1 LNHDA, CDR2 SQIVND (reference sequence). The CDR3 runs to 16 residues. The CDR3 bases are TGTGCCAGTAGTATGTTGGGCAACAGGGGGATGACTGAAGCTTTCTTT. Protein: CASSMLGNRGMTEAFF.

The chain joins TRBV18 to TRBJ2-4; 7 bases map to TRBD1. CDR1 and CDR2 from the germline V gene are KGHSH and LQKENI. Unmatched junction bases numbered 0, after V lost 0 bases and J lost 7 bases. The CDR3 is 13 residues long. The CDR3 here is CASSPPGGNIQYF. The CDR3 DNA reads as TGTGCCAGCTCACCACCAGGGGGCAACATTCAGTACTTC.

Concerning this clone itself: Relative to the germline gene, one junction end is altered; a read error may explain this. This chain joins TRBV2 and TRBJ2-7; the match to TRBD2 covers 7 bases. In germline, CDR1 is SNHLY, CDR2 FYNNEI. The CDR3 is made up of 12 amino acids. The CDR3 DNA sequence: TGTGCCAGCAGTGATCCCCCCAGGGCGGGGGACTTC. Its translation: CASSDPPRAGDF.

This clone was seen a handful of times. The chain combines TRBV7-3 with TRBJ2-1, with D possibly matching TRBD1 (6 bases). The germline V gene has CDR1 SGHTA and CDR2 FQGTGA. V shed 4 bases and J shed 7 bases, with 20 bases lying between them. This CDR3 contains 16 residues. CDR3 DNA sequence: TGTGCCAGCAGCTCTTATGGGGGCCCAGGGGCAAATGAGCAGTTCTTC. Encoded protein: CASSSYGGPGANEQFF.

V and J are TRBV6-6 and TRBJ1-1, with 7 bases matching TRBD1. The ends lost 7 bases at V and 2 bases at J; junction bases unmatched: 7. The CDR3 length is 14 residues. Germline V gene sequence: CDR1 MNHNY, CDR2 SVGAGI (reference sequence). This chain's CDR3 is CASNLGQANTEAFF. CDR3 nucleotide sequence: TGTGCCAGCAACTTAGGACAGGCCAACACTGAAGCTTTCTTT.

This clone was picked up one time. V is TRBV19 and J is TRBJ2-1; possible D gene TRBD2, 5 bases. The CDR3 loop spans 13 amino acids. In germline, CDR1 is LNHDA, CDR2 SQIVND (reference sequence). Trimming shortened V by 5 bases and J by 10 bases, and 15 bases separated the two germline ends. The CDR3 sequence is CASSPYGVREQFF. For the CDR3, the DNA is TGTGCCAGTAGTCCGTACGGGGTTCGCGAGCAGTTCTTC.

The chain has TRBV2 and TRBJ1-5, with D unresolved. V shed 2 bases and J shed 0 bases, with 11 bases lying between them. The CDR3 length is 16 residues. Per the germline V gene, CDR1 is SNHLY and CDR2 is FYNNEI. DNA of the CDR3: TGTGCCAGCAGTGAATTTTCAGTTTATAGCAATCAGCCCCAGCATTTT. Translated: CASSEFSVYSNQPQHF.

This chain links TRBV6-5 with TRBJ1-1; tentative D call: TRBD1 (5 bases). The CDR3 runs 14 residues. V was trimmed by 6 bases and J by 4 bases, leaving 15 bases between them. Germline V gives CDR1 MNHEY, CDR2 SVGAGI. Written as DNA, the CDR3 is TGTGCCAGCAGCTCGTTGGGGGGATCCACTGAAGCTTTCTTT. Its protein product is CASSSLGGSTEAFF.

V and J are TRBV5-1 and TRBJ2-1; the D is unclear. The CDR3 length is 15 residues. The V end lost 1 base, the J end lost 7 bases, and 15 bases lay between the germline ends. Germline V gene data show CDR1 as SGHRS and CDR2 as YFSETQ. The CDR3 sequence is CASSLFSPPRNEQFF. DNA for the CDR3: TGCGCCAGCAGCTTGTTCTCCCCCCCTAGGAATGAGCAGTTCTTC.